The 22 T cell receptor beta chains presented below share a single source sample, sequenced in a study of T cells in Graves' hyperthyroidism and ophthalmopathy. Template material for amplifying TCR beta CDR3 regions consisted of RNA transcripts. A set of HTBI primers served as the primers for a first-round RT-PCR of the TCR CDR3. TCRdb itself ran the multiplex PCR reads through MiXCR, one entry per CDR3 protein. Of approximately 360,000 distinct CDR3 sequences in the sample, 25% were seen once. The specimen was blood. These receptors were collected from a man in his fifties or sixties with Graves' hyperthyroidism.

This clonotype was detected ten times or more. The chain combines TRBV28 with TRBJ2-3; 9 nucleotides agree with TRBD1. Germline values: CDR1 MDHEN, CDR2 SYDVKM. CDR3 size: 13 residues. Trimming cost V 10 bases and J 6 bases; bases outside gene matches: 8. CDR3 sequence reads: CATQGQGEDTQYF. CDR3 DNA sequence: TGTGCCACCCAGGGACAGGGAGAGGATACGCAGTATTTT.

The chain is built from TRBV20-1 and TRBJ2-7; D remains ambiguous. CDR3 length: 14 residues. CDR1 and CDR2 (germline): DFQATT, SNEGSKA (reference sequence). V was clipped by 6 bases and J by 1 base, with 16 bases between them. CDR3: CSALTRLGSYEQYF. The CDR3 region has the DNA TGCAGTGCCCTGACGCGGTTAGGGTCCTACGAGCAGTACTTC.

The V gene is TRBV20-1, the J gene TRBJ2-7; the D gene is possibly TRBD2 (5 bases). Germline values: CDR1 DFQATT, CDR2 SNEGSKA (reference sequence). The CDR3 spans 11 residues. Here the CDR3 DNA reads TGCAGCGGACTCCGTGGCTACGAGCAGTACTTC. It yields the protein CSGLRGYEQYF.

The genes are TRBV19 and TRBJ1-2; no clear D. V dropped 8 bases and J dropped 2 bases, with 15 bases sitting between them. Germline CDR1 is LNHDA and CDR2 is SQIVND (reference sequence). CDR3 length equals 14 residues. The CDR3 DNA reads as TGTGCCAGTTCCCCCCATTATGGGAACTATGGCTACACCTTC. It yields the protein CASSPHYGNYGYTF.

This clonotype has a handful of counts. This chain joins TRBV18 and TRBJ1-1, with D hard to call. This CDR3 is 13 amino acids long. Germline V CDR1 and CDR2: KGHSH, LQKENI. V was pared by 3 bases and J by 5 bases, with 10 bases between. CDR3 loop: CASSPQRETEAFF. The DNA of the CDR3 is TGTGCCAGCTCACCTCAAAGGGAGACTGAAGCTTTCTTT.

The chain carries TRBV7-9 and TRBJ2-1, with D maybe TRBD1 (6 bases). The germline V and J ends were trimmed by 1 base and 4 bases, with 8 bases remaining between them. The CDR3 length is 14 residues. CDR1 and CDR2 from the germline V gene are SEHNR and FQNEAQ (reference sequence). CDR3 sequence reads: CASSLDGQYNEQFF. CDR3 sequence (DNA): TGTGCCAGCAGCTTAGATGGACAGTACAATGAGCAGTTCTTC.

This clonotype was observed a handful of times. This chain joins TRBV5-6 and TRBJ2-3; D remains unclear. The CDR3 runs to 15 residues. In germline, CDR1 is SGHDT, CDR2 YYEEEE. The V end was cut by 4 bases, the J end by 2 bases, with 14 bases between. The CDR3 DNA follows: TGTGCCAGCAGCCCAGACTGGGGATCCACAGATACGCAGTATTTT. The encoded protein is CASSPDWGSTDTQYF.

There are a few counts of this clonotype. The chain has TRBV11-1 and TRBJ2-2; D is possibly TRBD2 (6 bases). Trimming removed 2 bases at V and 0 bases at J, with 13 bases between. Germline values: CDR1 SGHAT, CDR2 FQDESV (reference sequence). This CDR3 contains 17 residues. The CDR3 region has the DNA TGTGCCAGCAGCTTACTCTCGCCGGGAGCGAACACCGGGGAGCTGTTTTTT. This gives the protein CASSLLSPGANTGELFF.

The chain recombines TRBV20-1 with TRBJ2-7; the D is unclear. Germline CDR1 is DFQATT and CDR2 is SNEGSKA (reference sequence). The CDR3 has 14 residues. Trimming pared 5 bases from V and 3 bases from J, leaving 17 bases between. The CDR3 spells CSALPQWNLYEQYF. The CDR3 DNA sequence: TGCAGTGCTCTCCCGCAATGGAACCTCTACGAGCAGTACTTC.

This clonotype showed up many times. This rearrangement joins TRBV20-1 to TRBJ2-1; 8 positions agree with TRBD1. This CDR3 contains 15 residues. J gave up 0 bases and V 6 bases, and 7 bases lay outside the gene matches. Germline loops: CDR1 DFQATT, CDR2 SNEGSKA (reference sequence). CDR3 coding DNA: TGCAGTGCCAGGGGGCAGGACAGCTCCTACAATGAGCAGTTCTTC. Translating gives CSARGQDSSYNEQFF.

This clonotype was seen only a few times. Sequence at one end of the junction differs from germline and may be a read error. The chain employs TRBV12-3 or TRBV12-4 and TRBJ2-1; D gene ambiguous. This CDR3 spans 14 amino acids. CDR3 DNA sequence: TGTGCCAGCAGTTTAGGTCCAGCATACAATGGGCAGTTCTTC. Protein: CASSLGPAYNGQFF.

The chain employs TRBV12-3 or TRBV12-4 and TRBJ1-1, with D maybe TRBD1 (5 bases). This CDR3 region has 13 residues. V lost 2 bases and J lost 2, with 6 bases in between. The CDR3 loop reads CASSLRDNTEAFF. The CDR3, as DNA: TGTGCCAGCAGTTTAAGGGACAACACTGAAGCTTTCTTT.

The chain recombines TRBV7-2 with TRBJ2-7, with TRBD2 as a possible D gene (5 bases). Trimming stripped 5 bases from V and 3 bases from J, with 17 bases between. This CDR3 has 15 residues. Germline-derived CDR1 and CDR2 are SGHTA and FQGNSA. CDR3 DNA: TGTGCCAGCAGCCTATTACCTAGCCGTGACTACGAGCAGTACTTC. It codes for CASSLLPSRDYEQYF.

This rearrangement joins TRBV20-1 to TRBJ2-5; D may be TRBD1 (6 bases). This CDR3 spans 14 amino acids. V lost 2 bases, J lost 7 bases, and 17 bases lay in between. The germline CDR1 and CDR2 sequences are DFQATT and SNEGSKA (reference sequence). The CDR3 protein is CSARPDSLPGTQYF. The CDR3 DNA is TGCAGTGCTAGACCGGACAGCCTTCCAGGGACCCAGTACTTC.

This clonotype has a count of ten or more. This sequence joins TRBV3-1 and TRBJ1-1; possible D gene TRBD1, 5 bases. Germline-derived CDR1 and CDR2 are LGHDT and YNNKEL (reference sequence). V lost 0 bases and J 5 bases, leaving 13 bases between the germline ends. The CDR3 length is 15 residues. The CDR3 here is CASSQDRQGRTEAFF. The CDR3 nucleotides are TGTGCCAGCAGCCAAGATCGGCAGGGCAGGACTGAAGCTTTCTTT. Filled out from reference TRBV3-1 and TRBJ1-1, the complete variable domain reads DTAVSQTPKYLVTQMGNDKSIKCEQNLGHDTMYWYKQDSKKFLKIMFSYNNKELIINETVPNRFSPKSPDKAHLNLHINSLELGDSAVYFCASSQDRQGRTEAFFGQGTRLTVV.

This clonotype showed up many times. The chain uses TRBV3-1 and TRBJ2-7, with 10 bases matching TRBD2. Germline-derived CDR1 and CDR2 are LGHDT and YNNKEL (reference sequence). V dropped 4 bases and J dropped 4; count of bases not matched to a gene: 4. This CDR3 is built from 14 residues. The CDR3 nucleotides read TGTGCCAGCAGCCTTAGCGGGAGGCAATACGAGCAGTACTTC. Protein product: CASSLSGRQYEQYF.

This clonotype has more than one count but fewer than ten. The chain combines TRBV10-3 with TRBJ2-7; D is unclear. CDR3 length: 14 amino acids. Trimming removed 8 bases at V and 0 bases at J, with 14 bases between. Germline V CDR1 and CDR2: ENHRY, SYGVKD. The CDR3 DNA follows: TGTGCCATCTCGGACCAGCGTAACTCCTACGAGCAGTACTTC. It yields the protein CAISDQRNSYEQYF.

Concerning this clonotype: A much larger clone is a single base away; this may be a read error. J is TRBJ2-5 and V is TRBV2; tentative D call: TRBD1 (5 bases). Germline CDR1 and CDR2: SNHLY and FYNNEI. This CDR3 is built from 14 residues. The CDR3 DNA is TGTGCCAACAGTGGCGCGCAGGGTCGGGAGACCCAGTACTTC. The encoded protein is CANSGAQGRETQYF.

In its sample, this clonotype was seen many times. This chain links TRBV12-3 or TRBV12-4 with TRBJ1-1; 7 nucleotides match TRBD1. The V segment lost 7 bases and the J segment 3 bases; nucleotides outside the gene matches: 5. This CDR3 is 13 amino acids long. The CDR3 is CASTRGGYTEAFF. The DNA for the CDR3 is TGTGCCAGCACCCGAGGGGGCTACACTGAAGCTTTCTTT.

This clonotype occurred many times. CDR3 loop: CASSLSQGLTFF. The CDR3 DNA reads TGTGCCAGCAGTTTATCCCAGGGATTGACTTTCTTT. This chain connects TRBV28 to TRBJ1-1, with a possible D match to TRBD1 (5 bases). The CDR3 is made up of 12 amino acids. V lost 1 base and J 12 bases, leaving 12 bases between the germline ends. Germline values: CDR1 MDHEN, CDR2 SYDVKM.

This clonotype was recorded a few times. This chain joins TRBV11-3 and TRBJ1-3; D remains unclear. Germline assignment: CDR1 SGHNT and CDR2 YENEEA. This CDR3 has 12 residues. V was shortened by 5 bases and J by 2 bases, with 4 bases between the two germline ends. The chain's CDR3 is CASSGTGNTIYF. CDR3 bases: TGTGCCAGCAGCGGGACTGGAAACACCATATATTTT.

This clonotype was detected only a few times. The CDR3 protein is CASSPYLGLAGGTQETQYF. CDR3 DNA: TGTGCCAGCAGTCCCTACCTGGGACTAGCGGGAGGGACCCAAGAGACCCAGTACTTC. The J gene is TRBJ2-5, the V gene TRBV28, with 16 nucleotides matching TRBD2. Germline V lookup: CDR1 MDHEN, CDR2 SYDVKM. Losses at the gene ends were 5 bases for V and 1 base for J; bases not matched to a gene: 10. The CDR3 sequence is 19 residues long.